The rows below give T cell receptor beta chains drawn from one sample of a study of T cell responses to AZD1222 COVID-19 vaccine. This table comes from immunoSEQ multiplex PCR, and its TCRdb copy is limited to in-frame clones, with some not included. The table lists over 85,000 clones, about 86% of them singletons. The sequencing here drew on peripheral blood, taken on day 0 of AZD1222 vaccination. These receptors all come from an adult in good health. CDR3s include the opening cysteine and the closing phenylalanine or tryptophan. A D gene is named only where the DNA matches it firmly. Expanded clones get a size class; other rows say once, few or many, or leave the size out.

CDR3 protein: CASSSTGGGGYGYTF
CDR3 DNA: TGTGCCAGCAGCTCGACTGGGGGTGGCGGCTATGGCTACACCTTC
J gene: TRBJ1-2
V gene: TRBV11-2
D gene: .
clone size: .

CDR3 protein: CASSYSTTGEQYF
CDR3 DNA: TGTGCCAGCAGTTACTCGACGACGGGCGAGCAGTACTTC
J gene: TRBJ2-7
V gene: TRBV6-5
D gene: .
clone size: .

CDR3 protein: CAWSVSGSNTEAFF
CDR3 DNA: TGTGCCTGGAGTGTATCAGGATCGAACACTGAAGCTTTCTTT
J gene: TRBJ1-1
V gene: TRBV30
D gene: .
clone size: .

CDR3 protein: CASSLDRATDTQYF
CDR3 DNA: TGTGCCAGCAGCTTAGACAGGGCCACAGATACGCAGTATTTT
J gene: TRBJ2-3
V gene: TRBV7-8
D gene: .
clone size: once

CDR3 protein: CASSVTGGEQYF
CDR3 DNA: TGTGCCAGCAGTGTTACAGGGGGTGAGCAGTACTTC
J gene: TRBJ2-7
V gene: TRBV2
D gene: TRBD1
clone size: .

CDR3 protein: CASSRSGMYYEQYF
CDR3 DNA: TGTGCCAGTAGCCGTTCCGGGATGTACTACGAGCAGTACTTC
J gene: TRBJ2-7
V gene: TRBV19
D gene: .
clone size: .

CDR3 protein: CASSGGGQLPQYF
CDR3 DNA: TGTGCCAGCAGTGGTGGAGGACAACTGCCGCAGTATTTT
J gene: TRBJ2-3
V gene: TRBV25-1
D gene: .
clone size: .

CDR3 protein: CASSLGGRVDEQYF
CDR3 DNA: TGTGCCAGCTCATTGGGGGGGAGGGTCGACGAGCAGTACTTC
J gene: TRBJ2-7
V gene: TRBV27
D gene: TRBD2
clone size: .

CDR3 protein: CASSSPDTQYF
CDR3 DNA: TGTGCCAGCTCTTCGCCAGATACGCAGTATTTT
J gene: TRBJ2-3
V gene: TRBV18
D gene: .
clone size: .

CDR3 protein: CASTPDRVNTEAFF
CDR3 DNA: TGTGCCAGCACCCCGGACAGGGTGAACACTGAAGCTTTCTTT
J gene: TRBJ1-1
V gene: TRBV7-8
D gene: TRBD1
clone size: .

CDR3 protein: CASSVQGAVNTIYF
CDR3 DNA: TGTGCCAGTAGTGTACAGGGGGCTGTAAACACCATATATTTT
J gene: TRBJ1-3
V gene: TRBV19
D gene: TRBD1
clone size: .

CDR3 protein: CAISSSSGGAADTQYF
CDR3 DNA: TGTGCCATCAGCTCCTCTAGCGGGGGGGCCGCAGATACGCAGTATTTT
J gene: TRBJ2-3
V gene: TRBV10-3
D gene: TRBD2
clone size: .

CDR3 protein: CASSFGPGNPDGYTF
CDR3 DNA: TGCGCCAGCAGCTTTGGCCCCGGGAACCCAGATGGCTACACCTTC
J gene: TRBJ1-2
V gene: TRBV5-1
D gene: .
clone size: .

CDR3 protein: CAISERDIGISGNTIYF
CDR3 DNA: TGTGCCATCAGTGAGCGGGACATCGGTATCTCTGGAAACACCATATATTTT
J gene: TRBJ1-3
V gene: TRBV10-3
D gene: .
clone size: .

CDR3 protein: CASSQLGQRVGSPLHF
CDR3 DNA: TGTGCCAGCAGCCAACTAGGACAGCGGGTTGGCTCACCCCTCCACTTT
J gene: TRBJ1-6
V gene: TRBV7-2
D gene: .
clone size: .

CDR3 protein: CASSEDSSTDTQYF
CDR3 DNA: TGTGCCAGCAGCGAGGACAGCAGCACAGATACGCAGTATTTT
J gene: TRBJ2-3
V gene: TRBV7-2
D gene: .
clone size: .

CDR3 protein: CASSEARGTEAFF
CDR3 DNA: TGTGCCAGCAGTGAAGCTCGGGGCACTGAAGCTTTCTTT
J gene: TRBJ1-1
V gene: TRBV6-1
D gene: .
clone size: .

CDR3 protein: CASSRDRGWYEQYF
CDR3 DNA: TGCGCCAGCAGCCGGGACAGGGGTTGGTACGAGCAGTACTTC
J gene: TRBJ2-7
V gene: TRBV4-3
D gene: TRBD1
clone size: .

CDR3 protein: CASRAFEPNEKLFF
CDR3 DNA: TGTGCCAGCAGGGCTTTTGAGCCAAATGAAAAACTGTTTTTT
J gene: TRBJ1-4
V gene: TRBV27
D gene: .
clone size: .